The 21 T cell receptor beta chains below were found in one sample sequenced in a study of cytomegalovirus exposure and HLA in healthy donors. In the PCR, 60 Vbeta and 13 Jbeta primers were used. Only in-frame clones appear in the TCRdb table, and some are missing; sequencing was by immunoSEQ multiplex PCR. The sample has approximately 150,000 clones, 65% to 80% seen once. The sequencing input was PBMCs. Source of these receptors: a man in his forties or fifties in good health and CMV-seronegative.

The chain joins TRBV7-8 to TRBJ2-5, with TRBD1 matching over 8 bases. V lost 0 bases and J lost 0; bases outside the gene matches: 3. The CDR3 is 16 amino acids. The germline gives CDR1 SGHVS, CDR2 FQNEAQ. The CDR3 DNA is TGTGCCAGCAGCTTAGCGTACAGGGGGAACCAAGAGACCCAGTACTTC. Its translation is CASSLAYRGNQETQYF.

In this sample, this clone turned up a few times. The chain is built from TRBV28 and TRBJ1-1, with unresolved D. V lost 6 bases and J 1 base, leaving 12 bases between the germline ends. The CDR3 sequence is 14 residues long. Germline loops: CDR1 MDHEN, CDR2 SYDVKM. The CDR3 nucleotides read TGTGCCAGCAGCCATAGCAGACGGAACACTGAAGCTTTCTTT. Translated, it gives CASSHSRRNTEAFF. The whole variable domain, filled in from reference TRBV28 and TRBJ1-1, reads DVKVTQSSRYLVKRTGEKVFLECVQDMDHENMFWYRQDPGLGLRLIYFSYDVKMKEKGDIPEGYSVSREKKERFSLILESASTNQTSMYLCASSHSRRNTEAFFGQGTRLTVV.

This clone was detected only a few times. The genes are TRBV4-2 and TRBJ1-1, with no clear D. Germline loops: CDR1 LGHNA, CDR2 YNFKEQ. This CDR3 region has 14 residues. V lost 2 bases to trimming and J lost 1 base, with 8 bases between them. As DNA, the CDR3 is TGTGCCAGCAGCCAAACCACACAGAACACTGAAGCTTTCTTT. Protein sequence: CASSQTTQNTEAFF.

This clone was recorded once. The V gene is TRBV7-3, the J gene TRBJ2-5; no reliable D call. Between the trimmed V and J ends, which lost 4 bases and 5 bases, there was a span of 11 bases. Germline assignment: CDR1 SGHTA and CDR2 FQGTGA. The CDR3 is 13 residues long. The CDR3 DNA reads as TGTGCCAGCAGCTCGCCGGGTGCGGAGACCCAGTACTTC. Protein: CASSSPGAETQYF. The full variable domain, rest sourced from reference TRBV7-3 and TRBJ2-5, is GAGVSQTPSNKVTEKGKYVELRCDPISGHTALYWYRQSLGQGPEFLIYFQGTGAADDSGLPNDRFFAVRPEGSVSTLKIQRTERGDSAVYLCASSSPGAETQYFGPGTRLLVL.

This clone was picked up a small number of times. The chain is built from TRBV7-8 and TRBJ1-4; TRBD1 agrees at 8 bases. J was trimmed by 7 bases and V by 4 bases; bases with no gene match: 11. CDR3 length: 16 residues. Germline V gives CDR1 SGHVS, CDR2 FQNEAQ. CDR3 amino acids: CASSSFQGAIGEKLFF. CDR3 sequence (DNA): TGTGCCAGCAGCTCTTTTCAGGGGGCGATAGGTGAAAAACTGTTTTTT. The variable domain in full, with the rest retrieved from reference TRBV7-8 and TRBJ1-4, is GAGVSQSPRYKVAKRGQDVALRCDPISGHVSLFWYQQALGQGPEFLTYFQNEAQLDKSGLPSDRFFAERPEGSVSTLKIQRTQQEDSAVYLCASSSFQGAIGEKLFFGSGTQLSVL.

This clone was seen only once. V gene TRBV19 combines with J gene TRBJ1-6, with D possibly matching TRBD1 (6 bases). V was shortened by 4 bases and J by 4 bases, with 17 bases between the two germline ends. The CDR3 sequence is 17 residues long. From germline, CDR1 is LNHDA and CDR2 SQIVND (reference sequence). The CDR3: CASSRGPLRGYNSPLHF. The CDR3 coding sequence is TGTGCCAGTAGTAGGGGGCCTCTTAGAGGGTATAATTCACCCCTCCACTTT.

V usage is TRBV1 and J usage is TRBJ1-2; TRBD1 reflects the table's D call only, with no check against the DNA. TRBV1 is a pseudogene. The CDR3 sequence is 15 residues long. The chain's CDR3 is CTSSLTDRGEYGYTF. CDR3 sequence (DNA): TGCACCAGCAGCCTAACGGACAGGGGGGAATATGGCTACACCTTC.

The rearrangement joins TRBV10-3 to TRBJ1-4; 8 bases are shared with TRBD1. V was clipped by 10 bases and J by 8 bases; unmatched bases: 9. Germline V gene lookup returns CDR1 ENHRY and CDR2 SYGVKD. This CDR3 is built from 13 residues. The CDR3 DNA reads as TGTGCCACCAGAGACAGGGGCGACGAAAAACTGTTTTTT. Its protein product is CATRDRGDEKLFF.

V usage is TRBV7-9 and J usage is TRBJ1-5, with D possibly TRBD1 on 6 matching bases. The CDR3 consists of 13 residues. The V and J ends lost 10 bases and 0 bases respectively, with 10 bases between them. The germline gives CDR1 SEHNR, CDR2 FQNEAQ (reference sequence). CDR3 DNA sequence: TGTGCCACCGGGGACATTAGCAATCAGCCCCAGCATTTT. Translating it yields CATGDISNQPQHF.

The rearrangement uses TRBV6-5 and TRBJ2-1; TRBD2 agrees at 7 bases. The CDR3 has 15 amino acids. From germline, CDR1 is MNHEY and CDR2 SVGAGI. V shed 5 bases and J 5 bases; nucleotides not matched to a gene: 9. The CDR3 region has the DNA TGTGCCAGCAGTACCGGGGGGATCCGAGACAATGAGCAGTTCTTC. Its protein is CASSTGGIRDNEQFF.

The chain has TRBV5-4 and TRBJ2-4, with D maybe TRBD2 (5 bases). The V and J ends lost 4 bases and 0 bases respectively, with 14 bases between them. Per germline, CDR1 SGHNT and CDR2 YYREEE (reference sequence). The CDR3 totals 16 residues. The CDR3 sequence: CASSLAQDLAKNIQYF. CDR3 nucleotide sequence: TGTGCCAGCAGCCTAGCACAAGATCTAGCCAAAAACATTCAGTACTTC.

The chain has TRBV9 and TRBJ2-5, with 9 positions matching TRBD2. Germline lookup yields CDR1 SGDLS and CDR2 YYNGEE. V shed 1 base, J shed 3 bases, and the junction held 7 bases outside the gene matches. The CDR3 loop spans 16 amino acids. In nucleotides, the CDR3 is TGTGCCAGCAGCGTAAGGGCTAGCGGGGAGGAAGAGACCCAGTACTTC. Encoded protein: CASSVRASGEEETQYF.

The chain is built from TRBV5-1 and TRBJ2-3; maybe TRBD1 (6 bases). The germline V gene encodes CDR1 SGHRS and CDR2 YFSETQ. The CDR3 runs 15 residues. The ends were cut back, 2 bases at V and 3 bases at J, with 13 bases in the middle. DNA of the CDR3: TGCGCCAGCAGCTTCAGGGGTGTGGGAACAGATACGCAGTATTTT. Its translation is CASSFRGVGTDTQYF.

The chain uses TRBV19 and TRBJ2-3, with D possibly TRBD2 on 5 matching bases. The V end lost 5 bases, the J end lost 2 bases, and 17 bases lay between the germline ends. Germline loops: CDR1 LNHDA, CDR2 SQIVND (reference sequence). This CDR3 is built from 16 residues. The CDR3 nucleotides are TGTGCCAGTAGTGGGTGGCTAGCAGAATACACAGATACGCAGTATTTT. The encoded protein is CASSGWLAEYTDTQYF.

This chain connects TRBV29-1 to TRBJ1-2, with 8 bases identical to TRBD1. With 3 bases clipped from V and 4 bases from J, the junction kept 4 bases outside the gene matches. CDR1 is SQVTM and CDR2 is ANQGSEA in the germline V gene. The CDR3 extends over 13 amino acids. CDR3 nucleotide sequence: TGCAGCGTTGATCGGACAGGGTCCTATGGCTACACCTTC. Protein: CSVDRTGSYGYTF.

The gene calls are TRBV25-1 and TRBJ1-4; possible D gene TRBD1, 5 bases. This CDR3 has 15 residues. Trimming took off 1 base at V and 7 bases at J, with 13 bases between the two ends. The germline V gene encodes CDR1 MGHDK and CDR2 SYGVNS. CDR3 DNA: TGTGCCAGCAGTGAATCGGGGGGAGTGGGTGAAAAACTGTTTTTT. It yields the protein CASSESGGVGEKLFF.

The V call is TRBV7-9, the J call TRBJ2-5, with 9 bases fitting TRBD2. The CDR3 totals 15 residues. The V segment lost 2 bases and the J segment 3 bases; nucleotides outside the gene matches: 4. Germline CDR1 is SEHNR and CDR2 is FQNEAQ (reference sequence). CDR3 nucleotide sequence: TGTGCCAGCAGCTTACCCAAGCGGGGGGAAGAGACCCAGTACTTC. Amino acids: CASSLPKRGEETQYF.

The gene calls are TRBV15 and TRBJ2-7, with 12 positions matching TRBD2. V was pared by 7 bases and J by 3 bases, with 7 bases of the junction left unmatched. The CDR3 is 15 residues long. Germline CDR1 LNHNV, CDR2 YYDKDF (reference sequence). CDR3: CATNSRLAGVYEQYF. The CDR3, as DNA: TGTGCCACCAATTCTCGACTAGCGGGGGTCTACGAGCAGTACTTC.

The chain carries TRBV7-3 and TRBJ2-5; the match to TRBD1 covers 9 bases. With 5 bases clipped from V and 5 bases from J, the junction kept 6 bases outside the gene matches. In germline, CDR1 is SGHTA, CDR2 FQGTGA. The CDR3 has 14 amino acids. CDR3: CASSQTGGRETQYF. CDR3 bases: TGTGCCAGCAGCCAAACAGGGGGCAGGGAGACCCAGTACTTC.

This chain connects TRBV5-1 to TRBJ2-7; D unresolved. Germline V gives CDR1 SGHRS, CDR2 YFSETQ. CDR3 length: 14 residues. Trimming stripped 4 bases from V and 0 bases from J, with 11 bases between. As DNA, the CDR3 is TGCGCCAGCAGCACTGGGTGGAGCTCCTACGAGCAGTACTTC. Protein: CASSTGWSSYEQYF.

The V gene is TRBV5-6, the J gene TRBJ2-2; 8 bases line up with TRBD1. The ends lost 1 base at V and 5 bases at J; junction bases unmatched: 7. Germline CDR1 is SGHDT and CDR2 is YYEEEE. The CDR3 extends over 16 amino acids. The CDR3 region has the DNA TGTGCCAGCAGCTTGTATCAGGGGGCATGGACCGGGGAGCTGTTTTTT. It encodes CASSLYQGAWTGELFF.